These 11 T cell receptor beta chains were sequenced from one sample in a study of naive and memory T cell subsets (dated 2017 in TCRdb). The library was obtained by UMI-ligation and nested PCR. Sequencing instrument: Illumina MiSeq. To cover both TRBC1 and TRBC2, the beta constant-region primer consisted of an equimolar mix of two oligonucleotides. Four rounds of PCR were used to amplify ligated cDNA, with nested alpha and beta constant-region primers being used together with the SP2 primer. TCRdb applied fastp at Q25 and MiXCR to the public reads, then kept only in-frame beta chains. For every CDR3 protein sequence, its rows merge into one entry that carries the most common genes and DNA. Recorded for this sample are some 83,000 distinct CDR3 sequences; roughly 9.3% of them occurred a single time. About 1.2% of the sample comes from the top ten. Sequenced input: naive CD8+ T cells from blood. This specimen's cell subset or site label, interpreted: naive T cells, CD45RA high CD27+. The source of these receptors is a human donor in good health.

The CDR3 coding sequence is TGTGCCAGCAGCTTAGCTCTAGCGGGAAGCGCCGGGGAGCTGTTTTTT. It specifies CASSLALAGSAGELFF. The V gene is TRBV11-1, the J gene TRBJ2-2; TRBD2 matches 9 bases. Trimming removed 0 bases from V and 6 bases from J; junction bases left unmatched: 5. The CDR3 length is 16 residues. From germline, CDR1 is SGHAT and CDR2 FQDESV (reference sequence).

This clonotype was found a few times. This chain joins TRBV12-3 or TRBV12-4 and TRBJ1-1; TRBD1 matches 7 bases. CDR3 size: 12 residues. The junction had 6 bases not matched to a gene; V was cut back by 7 bases and J by 7 bases. CDR3 sequence (DNA): TGTGCCAGCAACTCACAGGGGCGTGAAGCTTTCTTT. This encodes CASNSQGREAFF.

The chain joins TRBV5-1 to TRBJ2-1; D is perhaps TRBD1 (5 bases). The germline gives CDR1 SGHRS, CDR2 YFSETQ. The CDR3 extends over 14 amino acids. Trimming cost V 0 bases and J 7 bases, with 11 bases left between them. The CDR3 loop is CASSLEGLTNEQFF. The CDR3 nucleotides read TGCGCCAGCAGCTTGGAGGGGCTTACGAATGAGCAGTTCTTC.

The chain has TRBV5-1 and TRBJ1-1; D is possibly TRBD1 (6 bases). Trimming cost V 1 base and J 3 bases, with 10 bases left between them. CDR3 length: 14 amino acids. Germline CDR1 SGHRS, CDR2 YFSETQ. Here the CDR3 DNA reads TGCGCCAGCAGCTTGAGGGGGATTGACACTGAAGCTTTCTTT. Translated, it gives CASSLRGIDTEAFF.

The V call is TRBV9, the J call TRBJ1-5; TRBD1 aligns across 10 bases. Germline CDR1 and CDR2: SGDLS and YYNGEE. V lost 4 bases and J lost 8; bases outside the gene matches: 6. The CDR3 consists of 14 residues. The CDR3 spells CASSKRDRGEPQHF. The CDR3 coding sequence is TGTGCCAGCAGCAAACGGGACAGGGGAGAGCCCCAGCATTTT.

This clonotype showed up just a few times. CDR3 DNA sequence: TGTGCCAGCAGCCGGAAAAAATCTGGGGCCAACGTCCTGACTTTC. This translates into CASSRKKSGANVLTF. This chain links TRBV21-1 with TRBJ2-6. TRBV21-1 is a pseudogene locus. CDR3 size: 15 residues.

This clonotype was detected a few times. The J gene is TRBJ2-2, the V gene TRBV4-2; D gene unclear. Germline V lookup: CDR1 LGHNA, CDR2 YNFKEQ. Trimming removed 2 bases from V and 0 bases from J, with 10 bases in between. The CDR3 is 16 amino acids. The CDR3 sequence is CASSQRAGPNTGELFF. The DNA for the CDR3 is TGTGCCAGCAGCCAAAGGGCAGGACCGAACACCGGGGAGCTGTTTTTT.

This clonotype appeared a few times. This chain uses TRBV29-1 with TRBJ2-1; D remains unclear. Trimming removed 2 bases at V and 8 bases at J, with 10 bases between. Germline-derived CDR1 and CDR2 are SQVTM and ANQGSEA. CDR3 size: 12 residues. CDR3 in DNA: TGCAGCGTTGAACCCCAGTCGGATGAGCAGTTCTTC. Its protein is CSVEPQSDEQFF.

The V and J genes are TRBV15 and TRBJ1-5; possibly TRBD1 for D (6 bases). Looked up from germline, CDR1 is LNHNV and CDR2 is YYDKDF (reference sequence). The CDR3 length is 16 residues. V was clipped by 3 bases and J by 6 bases, with 18 bases between them. The CDR3 here is CATSSSRGLIRQPQHF. In nucleotides, the CDR3 is TGTGCCACCAGCAGTTCAAGGGGGTTGATTCGTCAGCCCCAGCATTTT.

This clonotype was found many times. This sequence joins TRBV4-3 and TRBJ1-5; TRBD1 is a possible D gene (5 bases). The CDR3 totals 16 residues. Germline CDR1 reads LGHNA; CDR2 reads YSLEER. The V and J ends lost 5 bases and 7 bases respectively, with 21 bases between them. Here the CDR3 DNA reads TGCGCCAGCAGCGATATGTATCAGGGTCTCGGCCAGCCCCAGCATTTT. It is translated as CASSDMYQGLGQPQHF.

This clonotype was counted at least ten times. The CDR3, as DNA: TGTGCCAGCAGCCCAGAGGCCAGGAGGAACTCACCCCTCCACTTT. Its protein is CASSPEARRNSPLHF. V usage is TRBV7-6 and J usage is TRBJ1-6; D remains unclear. V was trimmed by 5 bases and J by 10 bases, leaving 18 bases between them. CDR1 and CDR2 (germline): SGHVS, FNYEAQ. CDR3 size: 15 residues. Based on the CDR3 plus reference TRBV7-6 and TRBJ1-6, the full variable domain is GAGVSQSPRYKVTKRGQDVALRCDPISGHVSLYWYRQALGQGPEFLTYFNYEAQQDKSGLPNDRFSAERPEGSISTLTIQRTEQRDSAMYRCASSPEARRNSPLHFGNGTRLTVT.